Shown below are 8 T cell receptor beta chains from a single sample sequenced in a study of TIL therapy for anti-PD-1-resistant metastatic lung cancer. Sequencing used immunoSEQ v3. Repertoires were generated with immunoSEQ multiplex PCR, while TCRdb's copy carries only in-frame clones and drops some. The sample records more than 20,000 clones, about four fifths being singletons. Time point indicated: pre-treatment sample, taken before nivolumab and TIL therapy. Source: blood, taken at baseline. The receptors come from a person between 25 and 79 years old with non-small cell lung cancer.

The chain links TRBV6-6 to TRBJ1-5, with D possibly TRBD1 on 6 matching bases. Germline V gene data show CDR1 as MNHNY and CDR2 as SVGAGI (reference sequence). With 6 bases removed from V and 6 bases from J, the gap between germline ends came to 21 bases. CDR3 size: 16 residues. The CDR3 nucleotides read TGTGCCAGCAGCCAATTACCCCCCCCAGGGGTTCAGCCCCAGCATTTT. Protein product: CASSQLPPPGVQPQHF.

This chain joins TRBV28 and TRBJ2-5, with a tentative D call TRBD1 (6 bases). The J call could be wrong; TRBJ2-7 is a better fit for the DNA end. This CDR3 is built from 14 residues. The germline gives CDR1 MDHEN, CDR2 SYDVKM. In DNA form, the CDR3 reads TGTGCCAGCAGTCGTCAGGGGATCTCCTACGAGCAGTACTTC. This codes for CASSRQGISYEQYF.

The rearrangement links TRBV7-9 to TRBJ1-4, with D perhaps matching TRBD1 (5 bases). Germline CDR1 is SEHNR and CDR2 is FQNEAQ (reference sequence). Trimming cost V 5 bases and J 3 bases, with 10 bases left between them. This CDR3 comprises 14 residues. The CDR3 reads CASSRTGPNEKLFF. The CDR3, as DNA: TGTGCCAGCAGCCGGACGGGACCTAATGAAAAACTGTTTTTT.

The chain uses TRBV10-3 and TRBJ2-3, with 7 bases identical to TRBD2. V gave up 7 bases and J gave up 3 bases; unmatched junction bases: 4. CDR1 ENHRY and CDR2 SYGVKD come from the germline V gene. The CDR3 spans 13 residues. As DNA, the CDR3 is TGTGCCATCAACCTAGCGGATACAGATACGCAGTATTTT. Translating gives CAINLADTDTQYF.

This chain links TRBV28 with TRBJ2-1; D might be TRBD1 (5 bases). V was trimmed by 3 bases and J by 10 bases, leaving 10 bases between them. The germline CDR1 and CDR2 sequences are MDHEN and SYDVKM. This CDR3 is built from 12 residues. CDR3 nucleotides: TGTGCCAGCAGTTTTCAGGGAAGAGAGCAGTTCTTC. Amino acids: CASSFQGREQFF.

This rearrangement joins TRBV5-1 to TRBJ2-2; D is possibly TRBD1 (5 bases). This CDR3 comprises 15 residues. CDR1 and CDR2 from the germline V gene are SGHRS and YFSETQ. V lost 1 base, J lost 1 base, and 8 bases lay in between. DNA of the CDR3: TGCGCCAGCAGCTTGTCAGGGCGGAACACCGGGGAGCTGTTTTTT. It specifies CASSLSGRNTGELFF.

The CDR3 sequence: CASSLARTGGLKNIQYF. CDR3 coding DNA: TGTGCCAGCAGCTTAGCGCGGACGGGAGGACTCAAAAACATTCAGTACTTC. The V and J genes are TRBV7-2 and TRBJ2-4; 7 bases are shared with TRBD2. The CDR3 is 17 amino acids. Germline V gene sequence: CDR1 SGHTA, CDR2 FQGNSA. V shed 0 bases, J shed 3 bases, and the junction held 8 bases outside the gene matches.

This clone was observed a few times. This sequence joins TRBV9 and TRBJ1-1; D remains unclear. Per the germline V gene, CDR1 is SGDLS and CDR2 is YYNGEE. The ends were cut back, 0 bases at V and 1 base at J, with 4 bases in the middle. The CDR3 sequence is 13 residues long. The CDR3 is CASSVVPNTEAFF. The CDR3 coding sequence is TGTGCCAGCAGCGTAGTACCGAACACTGAAGCTTTCTTT.